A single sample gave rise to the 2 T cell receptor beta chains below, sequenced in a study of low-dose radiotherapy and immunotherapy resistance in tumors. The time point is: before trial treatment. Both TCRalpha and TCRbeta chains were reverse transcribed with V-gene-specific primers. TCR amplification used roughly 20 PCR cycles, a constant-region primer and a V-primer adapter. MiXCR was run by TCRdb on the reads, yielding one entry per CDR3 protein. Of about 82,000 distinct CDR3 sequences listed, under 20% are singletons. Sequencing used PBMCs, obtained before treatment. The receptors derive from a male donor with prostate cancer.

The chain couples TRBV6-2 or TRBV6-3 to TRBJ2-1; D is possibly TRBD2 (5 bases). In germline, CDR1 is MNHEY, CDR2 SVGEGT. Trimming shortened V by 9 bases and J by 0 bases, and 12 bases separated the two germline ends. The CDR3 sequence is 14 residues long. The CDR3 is CASKTGSSYNEQFF. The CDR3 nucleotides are TGTGCCAGTAAAACGGGGAGCTCCTACAATGAGCAGTTCTTC.

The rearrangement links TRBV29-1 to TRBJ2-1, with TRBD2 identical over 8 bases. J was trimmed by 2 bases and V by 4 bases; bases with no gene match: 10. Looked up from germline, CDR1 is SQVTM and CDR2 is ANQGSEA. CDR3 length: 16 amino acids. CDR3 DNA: TGCAGCGTTGTACAGTCGCGGGGGGCTACCTACAATGAGCAGTTCTTC. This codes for CSVVQSRGATYNEQFF.